A selection of T cell receptor beta chains follows, all from one sample in a study of human T cells and chemical hapten exposure. TCRdb recomputed calls from the 5' RACE reads with MiXCR, one row per CDR3 protein. This sample has approximately 150,000 distinct CDR3 sequences, with over 3.5% found just once. The receptors were gathered from a female donor in good health. Both conserved end residues are part of each CDR3. The D gene is left open where the match is weak. Clone size is shown for a subset of rows, as once, few, many or a class of expanded clone.

d_call clone_size j_call v_call cdr3_aa cdr3_nt
TRBD1 few TRBJ1-2 TRBV20-1 CSASDDRAADYGYTF TGCAGTGCGAGTGATGACAGGGCGGCCGATTATGGCTACACCTTC
TRBD1 many TRBJ1-1 TRBV5-1 CASSLALLGQELGTEAFF TGCGCCAGCAGCTTGGCCCTTCTGGGACAGGAGTTGGGCACTGAAGCTTTCTTT
. many TRBJ1-4 TRBV4-2 CASSQSKATNEKLFF TGTGCCAGCAGCCAGTCTAAAGCAACTAATGAAAAACTGTTTTTT
. few TRBJ1-5 TRBV3-1 CASSQGVGAQKQPQHF TGTGCCAGCAGCCAAGGAGTGGGGGCGCAAAAGCAGCCCCAGCATTTT
. many TRBJ1-1 TRBV20-1 CSASGGEVPEAFF TGCAGTGCTAGCGGGGGGGAGGTGCCTGAAGCTTTCTTT
. . TRBJ2-1 TRBV2 CASREGGPHNEQFF TGTGCCAGCAGAGAGGGGGGGCCGCACAATGAGCAGTTCTTC
. few TRBJ1-6 TRBV6-6 CASSYRGGALHF TGTGCCAGCAGTTACCGCGGGGGGGCCCTCCACTTT
. many TRBJ2-3 TRBV20-1 CSARSLTDTQYF TGCAGTGCTAGATCCTTAACAGATACGCAGTATTTT
. many TRBJ1-2 TRBV4-2 CASSQDLGEYYGYTF TGTGCCAGCAGCCAAGACTTGGGGGAGTACTATGGCTACACCTTC
. many TRBJ1-1 TRBV12-3/TRBV12-4 CASSLQGWGAFF TGTGCCAGCAGTTTACAGGGTTGGGGAGCTTTCTTT
TRBD1 . TRBJ1-4 TRBV12-3/TRBV12-4 CASRVQGAHEKLFF TGTGCCAGCAGGGTACAGGGGGCGCATGAAAAACTGTTTTTT
. many TRBJ1-5 TRBV6-1 CASSEAYRQPQHF TGTGCCAGCAGTGAAGCTTACCGACAGCCCCAGCATTTT
TRBD1 many TRBJ1-4 TRBV20-1 CSARPQGIAGKLFF TGCAGTGCTAGGCCACAGGGGATTGCGGGAAAACTGTTTTTT
. many TRBJ2-3 TRBV20-1 CSARVLGAGTGGTDTQYF TGCAGTGCTAGAGTATTGGGTGCAGGGACGGGGGGCACAGATACGCAGTATTTT
. many TRBJ2-3 TRBV21-1 CASSTPTRQRDPSPCYTDTQYF TGTGCCAGCAGCACGCCGACCCGGCAAAGGGATCCAAGTCCCTGTTACACAGATACGCAGTATTTT
. many TRBJ1-4 TRBV7-8 CASSLIVGIEAGQNNEKLFF TGTGCCAGCAGCTTAATCGTTGGTATCGAGGCAGGGCAGAATAATGAAAAACTGTTTTTT
. many TRBJ2-5 TRBV25-1 CASSADRGGTQYF TGTGCCAGCAGTGCGGACCGAGGGGGGACCCAGTACTTC
. many TRBJ2-3 TRBV20-1 CSARGQTEDTQYF TGCAGTGCTAGAGGGCAGACAGAGGATACGCAGTATTTT
. few TRBJ2-2 TRBV7-3 CASSLGGPYSGTGELFF TGTGCCAGCAGCTTGGGGGGGCCTTATTCGGGCACCGGGGAGCTGTTTTTT
TRBD2 many TRBJ2-3 TRBV2 CASSEQGETSEDTQYF TGTGCCAGCAGTGAGCAGGGAGAGACTAGCGAAGATACGCAGTATTTT
TRBD1 many TRBJ2-7 TRBV11-2 CASSLGVGQGFPYEQYF TGTGCCAGCAGCTTAGGAGTGGGACAGGGCTTTCCCTACGAGCAGTACTTC
. . TRBJ1-1 TRBV19 CASSTAGGGTEAFF TGTGCCAGTAGTACGGCCGGGGGAGGGACTGAAGCTTTCTTT
TRBD2 few TRBJ2-1 TRBV9 CASSVRSGGDNEQFF TGTGCCAGCAGCGTAAGGAGCGGGGGGGACAATGAGCAGTTCTTC
. many TRBJ2-5 TRBV29-1 CSLNRGETQYF TGCAGCCTTAACCGGGGAGAGACCCAGTACTTC
. few TRBJ2-3 TRBV4-2 CASSQWGSVLSTDTQYF TGTGCCAGCAGCCAATGGGGTTCCGTCCTTAGCACAGATACGCAGTATTTT
. few TRBJ1-1 TRBV29-1 CSVVRGNTEAFF TGCAGCGTTGTTAGAGGGAACACTGAAGCTTTCTTT
TRBD1 many TRBJ2-3 TRBV20-1 CSATQGAGTDTQYF TGCAGTGCTACCCAGGGGGCTGGAACAGATACGCAGTATTTT
. many TRBJ1-5 TRBV7-8 CASSSFSNQPQHF TGTGCCAGCAGCTCCTTTAGCAATCAGCCCCAGCATTTT